One and the same sample provided the 7 T cell receptor delta chains below, sequenced in a study of Vδ1+ human thymocytes (dated by TCRdb to the late 2010s). Overall study results and their limits: Unlike the oligoclonal repertoires in peripheral blood, the thymic TRG and TRD repertoires appeared highly polyclonal, with Gaussian CDR3 length distributions.

Sequenced on an Illumina MiSeq. RNA extraction was carried out with the RNeasy mini kit, and reverse transcription was then done using Superscript III. CDR3 amplicons were produced by multiplex PCR using pooled V-gene forward primers and a constant-region reverse primer with Illumina adaptor overhangs. TCRdb called clones afresh from the public reads with CATT; identical DNA rows were later merged. This sample comprises approximately 58,000 delta-chain clones, about 14% of them detected only once. The ten largest make up about 0.4% of the sample. No cognate antigen is known for these TCRs. The specimen sequenced was Vdelta1+ gamma-delta thymocytes from the thymus. This specimen's cell subset or site label, per the study, means: FACS-sorted CD3+ TCRalphabeta- TCRVdelta1+ TCRVdelta2- thymocytes. These receptors all come from a girl under three years old who had congenital heart surgery.

The rearrangement links TRDV1 to TRDJ1, with 8 bases aligning to TRDD3. The V segment lost 3 bases and the J segment 1 base; nucleotides outside the gene matches: 16. Germline CDR1 is TSWWSYY and CDR2 is QGS. The CDR3 contains 19 residues. CDR3 bases: TGTGCTCTTGGGGACCCTCTGGTAGACTACTGGGGGTCCACCGATAAACTCATCTTT. This sequence encodes CALGDPLVDYWGSTDKLIF.

The chain uses TRDV1 and TRDJ1, with TRDD3 matching over 12 bases. From germline, CDR1 is TSWWSYY and CDR2 QGS. The CDR3 runs to 21 residues. V was pared by 2 bases and J by 3 bases, with 19 bases of the junction left unmatched. This chain's CDR3 is CALGESMVYWGILDEPDKLIF. The CDR3 DNA reads as TGTGCTCTTGGGGAATCCATGGTATACTGGGGGATACTTGATGAGCCCGATAAACTCATCTTT.

The rearrangement uses TRDV1 and TRDJ1; 10 nucleotides align to TRDD3. Looked up from germline, CDR1 is TSWWSYY and CDR2 is QGS. The CDR3 consists of 18 residues. The V gene end was trimmed by 4 bases and the J gene end by 1 base; junction bases not matched to a gene: 12. CDR3 DNA: TGTGCTCTTGGGGGTACTCCCTGGGGGATATCCCTCACCGATAAACTCATCTTT. Protein product: CALGGTPWGISLTDKLIF.

This chain joins TRDV1 and TRDJ1; TRDD3 aligns across 9 bases. V was clipped by 3 bases and J by 0 bases; unmatched bases: 23. The CDR3 is 22 amino acids. Per the germline V gene, CDR1 is TSWWSYY and CDR2 is QGS. This CDR3 is CALGDLSFLRRYWGTHTDKLIF. The CDR3 DNA is TGTGCTCTTGGGGACTTATCATTCCTACGCAGGTACTGGGGGACACACACCGATAAACTCATCTTT.

In its sample, this clone was seen a few times. The chain combines TRDV1 with TRDJ1; 10 nucleotides align to TRDD3. CDR3 length equals 21 residues. V was clipped by 1 base and J by 4 bases; unmatched bases: 21. Per the germline V gene, CDR1 is TSWWSYY and CDR2 is QGS. The CDR3 protein is CALGERRVGRGWGIPDDKLIF. The CDR3 coding sequence is TGTGCTCTTGGGGAACGGAGGGTAGGTCGAGGTTGGGGGATACCTGACGATAAACTCATCTTT.

This chain connects TRDV1 to TRDJ1, with D possibly matching TRDD3 (6 bases). Trimming took 0 bases from V and 1 from J, leaving 18 bases between them. The CDR3 runs 18 residues. Germline V gives CDR1 TSWWSYY, CDR2 QGS. The CDR3 protein is CALGELGGETSGTDKLIF. CDR3 in DNA: TGTGCTCTTGGGGAACTAGGGGGGGAGACTTCGGGCACCGATAAACTCATCTTT.

The chain joins TRDV1 to TRDJ1, with 12 bases identical to TRDD3. Germline V lookup: CDR1 TSWWSYY, CDR2 QGS. The CDR3 sequence is 23 residues long. V lost 6 bases to trimming and J lost 0 bases; unmatched junction nucleotides: 26. CDR3 amino acids: CALGPVNSVELGDTRTYTDKLIF. DNA for the CDR3: TGTGCTCTTGGTCCGGTGAATTCCGTTGAGCTGGGGGATACGCGTACGTACACCGATAAACTCATCTTT.